A single sample gave rise to the 5 T cell receptor beta chains below, sequenced in a study of cytomegalovirus exposure and HLA in healthy donors. The PCR employed 60 Vbeta primers together with 13 Jbeta primers. TCRdb's copy holds only in-frame clones and misses some; the assay was immunoSEQ multiplex PCR. The profile shows some 120,000 clones, approximately 15% of them singletons. Source material: PBMCs. These TCRs come from a woman aged 18-29 years in good health and CMV-seronegative.

V gene TRBV13 combines with J gene TRBJ2-3, with no clear D. The CDR3 length is 12 residues. Germline CDR1 is PRHDT and CDR2 is FYEKMQ (reference sequence). V lost 1 base, J lost 3 bases, and 2 bases lay in between. The CDR3 here is CASSLATDTQYF. In DNA form, the CDR3 reads TGTGCCAGCAGCTTAGCGACAGATACGCAGTATTTT.

This clone appeared a few times. The chain couples TRBV9 to TRBJ1-2; the match to TRBD1 covers 10 bases. With 4 bases clipped from V and 8 bases from J, the junction kept 8 bases outside the gene matches. From germline, CDR1 is SGDLS and CDR2 YYNGEE. This CDR3 spans 14 amino acids. The CDR3 coding sequence is TGTGCCAGCAGCTTAGTGACAGGGGGCTTCGGCTACACCTTC. It is translated as CASSLVTGGFGYTF.

This clone was seen only a few times. This CDR3 reads CASSHGGETQYF. In DNA, the CDR3 is TGTGCCAGCTCCCATGGGGGGGAGACCCAGTACTTC. The chain has TRBV19 and TRBJ2-5, with D perhaps matching TRBD2 (6 bases). Germline V lookup: CDR1 LNHDA, CDR2 SQIVND (reference sequence). Trimming removed 9 bases at V and 5 bases at J, with 13 bases between. The CDR3 contains 12 residues.

This clone has more than one count but fewer than ten. The J gene is TRBJ1-1, the V gene TRBV2; D is ambiguous. The V and J ends lost 3 bases and 11 bases respectively, with 10 bases between them. The germline CDR1 and CDR2 sequences are SNHLY and FYNNEI. The CDR3 is 11 residues long. The CDR3 nucleotides are TGTGCCAGCAGTGACGGCCAGGTGGCTTTCTTT. Amino acids: CASSDGQVAFF.

This rearrangement joins TRBV13 to TRBJ2-5; weak D call: TRBD2 (5 bases). This CDR3 comprises 13 residues. V was clipped by 1 base and J by 7 bases, with 10 bases between them. Germline V gene lookup returns CDR1 PRHDT and CDR2 FYEKMQ (reference sequence). CDR3 in amino acids: CASSLESAGTQYF. DNA for the CDR3: TGTGCCAGCAGCTTAGAATCTGCGGGGACCCAGTACTTC.